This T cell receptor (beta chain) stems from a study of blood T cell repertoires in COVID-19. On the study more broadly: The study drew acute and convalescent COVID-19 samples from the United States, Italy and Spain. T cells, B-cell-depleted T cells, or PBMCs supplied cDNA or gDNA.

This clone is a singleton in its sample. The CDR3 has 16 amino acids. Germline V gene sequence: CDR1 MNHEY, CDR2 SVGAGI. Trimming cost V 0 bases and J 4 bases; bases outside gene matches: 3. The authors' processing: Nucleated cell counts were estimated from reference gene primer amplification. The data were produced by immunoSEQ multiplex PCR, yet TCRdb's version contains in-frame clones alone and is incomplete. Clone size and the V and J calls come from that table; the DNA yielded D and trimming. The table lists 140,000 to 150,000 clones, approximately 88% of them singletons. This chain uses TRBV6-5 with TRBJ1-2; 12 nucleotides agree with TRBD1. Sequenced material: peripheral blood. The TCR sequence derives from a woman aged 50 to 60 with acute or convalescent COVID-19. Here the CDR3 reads CASSYSGQGAAYGYTF. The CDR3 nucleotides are TGTGCCAGCAGTTACTCGGGACAGGGGGCTGCCTATGGCTACACCTTC.